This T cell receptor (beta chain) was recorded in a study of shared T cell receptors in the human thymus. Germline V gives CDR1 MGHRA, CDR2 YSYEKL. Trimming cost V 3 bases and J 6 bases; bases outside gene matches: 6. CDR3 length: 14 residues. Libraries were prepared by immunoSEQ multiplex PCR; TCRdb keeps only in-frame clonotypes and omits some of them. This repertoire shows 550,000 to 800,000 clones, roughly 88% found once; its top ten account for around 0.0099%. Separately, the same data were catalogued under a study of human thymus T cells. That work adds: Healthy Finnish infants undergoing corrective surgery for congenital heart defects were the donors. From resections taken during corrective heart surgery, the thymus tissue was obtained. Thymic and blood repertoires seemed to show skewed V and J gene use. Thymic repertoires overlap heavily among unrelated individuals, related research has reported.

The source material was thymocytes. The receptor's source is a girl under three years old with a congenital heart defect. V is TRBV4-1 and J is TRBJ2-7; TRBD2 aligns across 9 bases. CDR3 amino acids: CASSHRTSAPEQYF. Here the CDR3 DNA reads TGCGCCAGCAGCCACCGGACTAGCGCTCCCGAGCAGTACTTC.